The clone carrying this T cell receptor (beta chain) was detected many times. Antigen specificity is unknown. These data are taken from a study of T cells after posttransplantation cyclophosphamide. Study-wide results and limits: Blood and skin or GI T cell repertoires showed limited TRB overlap. Later post-transplant blood repertoires were often dominated by donor CD8+ memory clones. Recipient CMV seropositivity and CMV reactivation strongly tracked TRB clonality.

Looked up from germline, CDR1 is SNHLY and CDR2 is FYNNEI. The V gene lost 7 bases and the J gene lost 7 bases, with 20 bases spanning the gap. The CDR3 is made up of 15 amino acids. Busulfan-fludarabine conditioning, marrow transplant, and cyclophosphamide on days +3 and +4 were administered. Sequenced by immunoSEQ multiplex PCR; TCRdb stores in-frame clones only, minus some. There are some 11,000 clones in the sample, none observed a single time. The TCR originated in a female patient in her 40s who received an allogeneic stem cell transplant from a related donor, was CMV-positive, and had acute GVHD only. Some T cells may have come from the graft donor. J is TRBJ2-1 and V is TRBV2; a weak D match, TRBD2 (6 bases). The material sequenced was PBMCs, taken after allogeneic stem cell transplant with posttransplant cyclophosphamide. CDR3 nucleotides: TGTGCCAGCAACTTACGGGGGAGTGGCGATAATGAGCAGTTCTTC. It specifies CASNLRGSGDNEQFF.